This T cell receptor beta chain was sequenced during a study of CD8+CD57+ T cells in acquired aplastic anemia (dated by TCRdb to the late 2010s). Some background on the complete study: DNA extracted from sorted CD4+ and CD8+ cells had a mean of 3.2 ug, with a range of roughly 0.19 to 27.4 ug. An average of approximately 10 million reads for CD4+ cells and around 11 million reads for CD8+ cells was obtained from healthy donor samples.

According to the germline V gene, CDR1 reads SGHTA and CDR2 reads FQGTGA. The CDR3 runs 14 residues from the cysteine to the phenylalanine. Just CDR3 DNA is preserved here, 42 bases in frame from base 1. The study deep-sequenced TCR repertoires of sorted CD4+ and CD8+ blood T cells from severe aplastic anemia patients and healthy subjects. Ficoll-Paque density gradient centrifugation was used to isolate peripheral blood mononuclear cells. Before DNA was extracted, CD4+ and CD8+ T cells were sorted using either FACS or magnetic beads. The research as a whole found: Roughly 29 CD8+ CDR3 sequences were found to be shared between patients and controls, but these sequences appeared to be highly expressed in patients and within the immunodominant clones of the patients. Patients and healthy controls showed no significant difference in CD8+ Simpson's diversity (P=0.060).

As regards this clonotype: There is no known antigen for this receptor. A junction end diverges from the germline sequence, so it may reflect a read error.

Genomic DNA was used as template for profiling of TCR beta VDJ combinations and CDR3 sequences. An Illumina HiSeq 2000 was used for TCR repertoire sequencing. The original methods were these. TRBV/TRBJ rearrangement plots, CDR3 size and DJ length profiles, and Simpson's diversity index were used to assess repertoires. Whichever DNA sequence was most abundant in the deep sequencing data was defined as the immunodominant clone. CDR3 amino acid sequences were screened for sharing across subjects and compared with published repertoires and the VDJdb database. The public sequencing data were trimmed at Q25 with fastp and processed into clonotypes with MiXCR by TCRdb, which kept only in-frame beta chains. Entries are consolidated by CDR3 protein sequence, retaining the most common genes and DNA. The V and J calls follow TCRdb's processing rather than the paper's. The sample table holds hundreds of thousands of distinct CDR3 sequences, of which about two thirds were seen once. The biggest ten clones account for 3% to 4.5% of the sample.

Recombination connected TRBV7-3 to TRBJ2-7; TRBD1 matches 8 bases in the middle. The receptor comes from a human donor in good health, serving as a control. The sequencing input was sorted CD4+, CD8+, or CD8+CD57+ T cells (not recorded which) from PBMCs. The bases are TGTGCCAGCACCGACAGGGGCGGATTCAGCCCCAGCAACTTC. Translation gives CASTDRGGFSPSNF.